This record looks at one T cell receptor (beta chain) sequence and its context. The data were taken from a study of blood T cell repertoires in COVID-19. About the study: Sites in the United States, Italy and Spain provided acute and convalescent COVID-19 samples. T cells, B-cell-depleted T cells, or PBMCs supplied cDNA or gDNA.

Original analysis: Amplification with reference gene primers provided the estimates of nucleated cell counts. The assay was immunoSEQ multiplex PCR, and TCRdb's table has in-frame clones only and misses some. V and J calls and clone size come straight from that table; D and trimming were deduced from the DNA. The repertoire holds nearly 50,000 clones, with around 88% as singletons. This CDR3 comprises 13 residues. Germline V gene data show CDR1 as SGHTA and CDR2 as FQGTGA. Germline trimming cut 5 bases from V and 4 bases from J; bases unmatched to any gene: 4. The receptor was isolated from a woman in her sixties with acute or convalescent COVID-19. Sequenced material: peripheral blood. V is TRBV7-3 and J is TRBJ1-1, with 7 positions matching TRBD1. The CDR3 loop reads CASSKQGRTEAFF. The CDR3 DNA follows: TGTGCCAGCAGCAAACAGGGGCGCACTGAAGCTTTCTTT.